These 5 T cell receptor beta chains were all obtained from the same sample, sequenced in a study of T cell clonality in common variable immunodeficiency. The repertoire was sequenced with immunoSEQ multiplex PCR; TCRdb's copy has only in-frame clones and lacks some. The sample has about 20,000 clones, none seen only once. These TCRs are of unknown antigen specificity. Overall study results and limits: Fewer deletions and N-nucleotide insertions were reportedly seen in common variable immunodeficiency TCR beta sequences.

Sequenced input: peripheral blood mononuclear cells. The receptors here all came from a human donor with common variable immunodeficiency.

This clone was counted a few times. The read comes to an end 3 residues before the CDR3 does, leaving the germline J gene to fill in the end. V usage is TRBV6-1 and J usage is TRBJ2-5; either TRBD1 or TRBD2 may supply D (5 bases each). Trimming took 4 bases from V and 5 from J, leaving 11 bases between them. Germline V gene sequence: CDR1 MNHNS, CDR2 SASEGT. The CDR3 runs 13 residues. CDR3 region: CASSGGVEETQYF. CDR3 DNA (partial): TGTGCCAGCAGTGGAGGGGTAGAGGAGACC.

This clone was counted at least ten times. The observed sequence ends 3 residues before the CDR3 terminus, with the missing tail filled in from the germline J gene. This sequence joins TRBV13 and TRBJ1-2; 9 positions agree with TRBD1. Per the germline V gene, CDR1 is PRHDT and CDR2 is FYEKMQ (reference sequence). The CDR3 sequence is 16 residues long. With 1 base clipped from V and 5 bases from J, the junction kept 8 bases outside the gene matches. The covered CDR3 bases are TGTGCCAGCAGCTTAGCCCCGGGACAGGGATCTTATGGC. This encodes CASSLAPGQGSYG. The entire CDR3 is CASSLAPGQGSYGYTF.

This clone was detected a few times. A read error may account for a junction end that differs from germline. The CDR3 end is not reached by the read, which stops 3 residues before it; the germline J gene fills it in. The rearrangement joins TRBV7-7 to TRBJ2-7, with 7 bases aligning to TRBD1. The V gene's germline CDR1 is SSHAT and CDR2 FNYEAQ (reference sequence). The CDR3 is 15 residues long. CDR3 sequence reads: CASSLAATGWDEQYF. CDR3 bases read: TGTGCTAGCAGCTTAGCCGCGACAGGGTGGGACGAG.

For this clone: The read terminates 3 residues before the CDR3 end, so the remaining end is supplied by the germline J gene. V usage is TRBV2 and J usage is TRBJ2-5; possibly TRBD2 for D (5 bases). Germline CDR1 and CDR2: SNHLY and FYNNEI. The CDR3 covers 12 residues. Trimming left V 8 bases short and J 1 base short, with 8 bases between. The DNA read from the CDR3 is TGTGCCAGCTCCGGGGTCCAAGAGACC. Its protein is CASSGVQET. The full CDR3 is CASSGVQETQYF.

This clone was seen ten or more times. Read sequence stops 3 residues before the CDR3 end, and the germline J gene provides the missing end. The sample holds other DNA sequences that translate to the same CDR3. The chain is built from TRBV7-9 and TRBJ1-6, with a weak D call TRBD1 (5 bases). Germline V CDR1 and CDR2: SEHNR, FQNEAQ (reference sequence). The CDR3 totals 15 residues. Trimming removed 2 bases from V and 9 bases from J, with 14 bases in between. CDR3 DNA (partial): TGTGCCAGCAGCTTATGGGGCTCCGGCAGTTCACCC. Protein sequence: CASSLWGSGSSP. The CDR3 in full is CASSLWGSGSSPLHF.